This record covers a single T cell receptor beta chain. Its antigen is undetermined. The data were obtained in a study of blood T cells in healthy people across ages. Regarding the study as a whole: Comparison with aged donors showed that long-lived donors had more naive CD4+ cells and higher diversity. Getting older went along with TCR beta diversity per million T cells dropping roughly linearly.

CDR3 size: 15 residues. The germline CDR1 and CDR2 sequences are LNHDA and SQIVND (reference sequence). V lost 4 bases and J lost 4, with 15 bases in between. PCR was performed a second time for roughly 7 to 11 cycles using a sample-barcoded 5' primer and a J-beta primer mix. Carrying 12 random nucleotides, a template-switch adaptor labeled each individual cDNA molecule. Sequencing yielded, for each sample, at least 3 million paired-end reads carrying CDR3. TCRdb analysed the 5' RACE reads with MiXCR anew, one entry per CDR3 protein. The sample carries 700,000 to 950,000 distinct CDR3 sequences, 58% recorded once.

The gene calls are TRBV19 and TRBJ2-3; either TRBD1 or TRBD2 may supply D (5 bases each). The clonotype comes from a young man in good health. What was sequenced was blood. For the CDR3, the DNA is TGTGCCAGTAGTACTCCCGGGACCCCCGCAGATACGCAGTATTTT. Protein: CASSTPGTPADTQYF.